This T cell receptor beta chain stems from a study of metastatic and nonmetastatic thyroid tumors. Whole-study context: Repertoire data that came from the blood and tumor or nodule tissue of malignant and benign thyroid patients were compared. Whole-study findings and limits: According to reports, the diversity of TCR beta was significantly higher in malignant thyroid tumors than in benign nodules, and this held in both blood and tumor samples.

Every patient was untreated before thyroid surgery. A remark on this clone: Its antigen is currently unknown.

As processed by the authors: Variation in CDR3 across clinicopathological groups served as the basis for constructing a distant-metastasis classifier in papillary thyroid cancer. TCRdb recomputed clones from the PCR reads via MiXCR. These V and J calls derive from TCRdb rather than the authors' analysis. The sample has about 24,000 clones, over 20% seen once; the top ten hold roughly 13%. Germline assignment: CDR1 SGDLS and CDR2 YYNGEE. The CDR3 spans 15 residues. Trimming removed 4 bases at V and 3 bases at J, with 14 bases between. The chain has TRBV9 and TRBJ1-5; a possible D gene is TRBD1 (6 bases). Input material: blood. The clonotype originates from a male donor with papillary thyroid cancer or a benign thyroid nodule (not recorded which). Some clones in this sample may be carry-over from other donors' samples. The DNA of the CDR3 is TGTGCCAGCAGCCCACAGGGTTCCTTCAATCAGCCCCAGCATTTT. This translates into CASSPQGSFNQPQHF.